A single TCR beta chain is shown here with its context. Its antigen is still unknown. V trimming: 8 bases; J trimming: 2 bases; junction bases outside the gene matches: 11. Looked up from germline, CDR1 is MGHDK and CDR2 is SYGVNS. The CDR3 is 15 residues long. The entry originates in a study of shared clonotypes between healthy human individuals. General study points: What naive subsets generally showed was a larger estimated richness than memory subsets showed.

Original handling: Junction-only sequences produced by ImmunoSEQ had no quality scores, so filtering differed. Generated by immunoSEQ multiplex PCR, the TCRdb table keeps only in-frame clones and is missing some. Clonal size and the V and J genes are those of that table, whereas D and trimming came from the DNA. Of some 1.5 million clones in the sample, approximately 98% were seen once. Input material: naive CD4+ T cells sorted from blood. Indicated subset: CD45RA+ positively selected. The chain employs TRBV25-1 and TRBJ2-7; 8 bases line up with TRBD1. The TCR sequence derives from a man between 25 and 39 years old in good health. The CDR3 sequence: CASSDSRTGTYEQYF. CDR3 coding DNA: TGTGCCAGCTCAGATAGTCGGACAGGGACCTACGAGCAGTACTTC.